Listed here is a single T cell receptor beta chain. Its antigen is not known. Naive CD8 cells, CD45RO-negative and positively selected for CCR7, excluded terminally differentiated effector memory CD45RA+ cells. This CDR3 contains 12 residues. Deletions cut 3 bases from V and 10 bases from J, with 12 bases between. The germline V gene encodes CDR1 MDHEN and CDR2 SYDVKM. TCRdb's table, derived via immunoSEQ multiplex PCR, lists solely in-frame clones and lacks some. The sample has approximately 650,000 clones; around 95% are singletons. This sample was included in a study of shared clonotypes between healthy human individuals. Findings of the study overall: Naive subsets generally exceeded memory subsets in estimated richness.

The clonotype was recovered from a woman in her 30s in good health. The V call is TRBV28, the J call TRBJ1-2; a weak D match, TRBD1 (5 bases). The sample consisted of naive CD8+ T cells sorted from blood. CDR3 coding DNA: TGTGCCAGCAGTTTTTCGGACATCGTCTACACCTTC. It is translated as CASSFSDIVYTF.